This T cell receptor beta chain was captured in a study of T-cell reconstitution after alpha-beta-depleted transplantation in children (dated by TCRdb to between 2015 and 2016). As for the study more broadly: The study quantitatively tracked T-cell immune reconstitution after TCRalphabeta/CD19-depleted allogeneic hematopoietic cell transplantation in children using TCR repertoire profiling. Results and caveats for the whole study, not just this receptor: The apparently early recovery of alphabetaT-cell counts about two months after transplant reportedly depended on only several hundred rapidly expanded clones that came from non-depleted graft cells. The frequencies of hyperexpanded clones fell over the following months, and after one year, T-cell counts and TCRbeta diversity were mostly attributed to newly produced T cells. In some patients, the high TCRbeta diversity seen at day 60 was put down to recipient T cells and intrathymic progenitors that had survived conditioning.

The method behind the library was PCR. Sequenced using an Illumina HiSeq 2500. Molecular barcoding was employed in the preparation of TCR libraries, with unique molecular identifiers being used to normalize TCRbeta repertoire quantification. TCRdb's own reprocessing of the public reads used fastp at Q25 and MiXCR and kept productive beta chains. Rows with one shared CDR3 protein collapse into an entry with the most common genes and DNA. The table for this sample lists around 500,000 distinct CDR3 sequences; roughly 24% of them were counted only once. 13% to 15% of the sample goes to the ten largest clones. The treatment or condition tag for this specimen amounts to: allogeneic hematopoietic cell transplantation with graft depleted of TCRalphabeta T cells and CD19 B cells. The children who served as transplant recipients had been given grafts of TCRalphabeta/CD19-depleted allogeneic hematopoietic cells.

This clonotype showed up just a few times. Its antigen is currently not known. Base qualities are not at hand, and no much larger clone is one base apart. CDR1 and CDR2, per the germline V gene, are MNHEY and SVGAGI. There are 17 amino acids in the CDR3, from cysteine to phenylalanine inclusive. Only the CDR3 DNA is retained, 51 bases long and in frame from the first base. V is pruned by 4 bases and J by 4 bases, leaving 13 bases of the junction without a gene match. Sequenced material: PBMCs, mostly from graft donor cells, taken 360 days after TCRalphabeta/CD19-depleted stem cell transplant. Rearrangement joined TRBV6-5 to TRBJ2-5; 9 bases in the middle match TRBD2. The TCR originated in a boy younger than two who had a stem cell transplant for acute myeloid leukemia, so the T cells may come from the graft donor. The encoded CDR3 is CASSSPGLASRGETQYF. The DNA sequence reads TGTGCCAGCAGTTCCCCGGGACTAGCAAGTAGAGGAGAGACCCAGTACTTC.